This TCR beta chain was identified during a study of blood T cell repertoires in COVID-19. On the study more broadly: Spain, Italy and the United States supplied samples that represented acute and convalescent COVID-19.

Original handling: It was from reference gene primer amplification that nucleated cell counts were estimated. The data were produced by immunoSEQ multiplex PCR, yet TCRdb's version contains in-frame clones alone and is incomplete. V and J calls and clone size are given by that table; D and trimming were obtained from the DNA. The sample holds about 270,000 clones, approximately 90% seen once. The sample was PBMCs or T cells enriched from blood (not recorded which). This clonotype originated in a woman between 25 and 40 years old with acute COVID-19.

DNA of the CDR3: TGCGCCAGCAGCCAAGCTAGCCACCCCTACAATGAGCAGTTCTTC. Encoded protein: CASSQASHPYNEQFF. The chain combines TRBV4-1 with TRBJ2-1, with D possibly matching TRBD2 (5 bases). V was clipped by 1 base and J by 2 bases, with 9 bases between them. CDR1 is MGHRA and CDR2 is YSYEKL in the germline V gene. This CDR3 is 15 amino acids long.